This T cell receptor beta chain derives from a study of CD8+ T cells in alopecia areata. Study summary: A 6-month off-drug phase came after tofacitinib, which had lasted 6 to 18 months. The percentage of affected scalp area served as the score of severity for treated patients.

Stated treatment: oral pan-JAK inhibitor, 5-10 mg twice daily. In alopecia areata patients, both lesional scalp punch biopsies and peripheral blood were collected. Germline CDR1 SGHDT, CDR2 YYEEEE. V shed 0 bases and J 5 bases; nucleotides not matched to a gene: 7. This CDR3 region has 15 residues. Following RNA extraction, reverse transcription yielded cDNA that acted as the sequencing template. Sequencing used immunoSEQ multiplex PCR; TCRdb keeps in-frame clones, though not all of them. The data contain approximately 160,000 clones, less than 70% of them seen just once; the ten biggest clones take up more than 13%.

The rearrangement uses TRBV5-6 and TRBJ2-7, with 8 bases identical to TRBD1. The sequence was obtained from a human donor with alopecia areata. Here the sequenced sample was CD4+ T cells sorted from blood, taken at week 24, from a patient treated with tofacitinib. The CDR3 sequence: CASSLGGTGRNEQYF. The CDR3, as DNA: TGTGCCAGCAGCTTGGGAGGGACAGGCCGAAACGAGCAGTACTTC.